This T cell receptor (beta chain) is drawn from a study of early T cells in non-severe SARS-CoV-2 infection. This clonotype was observed a few times. TCRdb reanalysed the 5' RACE reads using MiXCR and keeps one entry per CDR3 protein. The repertoire holds more than 50,000 distinct CDR3 sequences, around 6% seen once, with roughly 7% in the top ten. CDR1 and CDR2 from the germline V gene are SQVTM and ANQGSEA. Trimming cost V 4 bases and J 0 bases, with 15 bases left between them. This CDR3 has 15 residues. Sequences were obtained from whole blood. The chain combines TRBV29-1 with TRBJ2-5; TRBD2 might be the D (6 bases). The sequence was obtained from an adult who was a healthcare worker with PCR-confirmed SARS-CoV-2 infection or an uninfected control (not recorded which). The chain's CDR3 is CSVVPLRGYQETQYF. In DNA form, the CDR3 reads TGCAGCGTTGTTCCCCTCCGGGGGTACCAAGAGACCCAGTACTTC.